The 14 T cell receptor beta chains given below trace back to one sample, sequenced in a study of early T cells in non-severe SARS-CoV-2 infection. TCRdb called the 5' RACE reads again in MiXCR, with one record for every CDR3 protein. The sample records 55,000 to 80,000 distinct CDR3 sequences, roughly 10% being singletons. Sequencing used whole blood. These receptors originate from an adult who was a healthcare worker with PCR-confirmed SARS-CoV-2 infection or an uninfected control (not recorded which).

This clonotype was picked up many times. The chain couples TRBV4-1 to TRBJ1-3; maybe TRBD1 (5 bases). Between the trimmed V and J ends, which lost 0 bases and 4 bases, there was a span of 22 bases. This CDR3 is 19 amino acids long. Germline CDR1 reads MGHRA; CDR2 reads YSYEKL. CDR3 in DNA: TGCGCCAGCAGCCAAGAAAGGGGTTTTATCGTTTCGAGGGGAAACACCATATATTTT. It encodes CASSQERGFIVSRGNTIYF.

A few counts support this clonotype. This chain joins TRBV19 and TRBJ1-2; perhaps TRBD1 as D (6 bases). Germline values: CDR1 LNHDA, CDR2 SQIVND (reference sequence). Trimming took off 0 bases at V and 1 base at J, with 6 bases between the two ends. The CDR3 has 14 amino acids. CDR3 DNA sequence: TGTGCCAGTAGTATAGACAGGGGTAACTATGGCTACACCTTC. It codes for CASSIDRGNYGYTF.

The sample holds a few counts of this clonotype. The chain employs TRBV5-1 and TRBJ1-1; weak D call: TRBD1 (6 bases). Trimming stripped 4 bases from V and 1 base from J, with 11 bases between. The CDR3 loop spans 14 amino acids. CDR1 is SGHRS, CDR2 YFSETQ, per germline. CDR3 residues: CASSGGQPNTEAFF. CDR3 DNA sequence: TGCGCCAGCAGCGGGGGACAACCGAACACTGAAGCTTTCTTT.

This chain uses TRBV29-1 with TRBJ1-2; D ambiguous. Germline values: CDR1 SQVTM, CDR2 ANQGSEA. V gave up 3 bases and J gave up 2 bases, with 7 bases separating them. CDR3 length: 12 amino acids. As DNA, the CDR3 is TGCAGCGTTGATCCTGGAAACTATGGCTACACCTTC. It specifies CSVDPGNYGYTF.

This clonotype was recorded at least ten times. This chain's CDR3 is CSAAGTGLDTQYF. The CDR3 coding sequence is TGCAGTGCTGCCGGGACAGGGTTAGATACGCAGTATTTT. The chain uses TRBV20-1 and TRBJ2-3, with 9 bases lining up with TRBD1. In germline, CDR1 is DFQATT, CDR2 SNEGSKA (reference sequence). This CDR3 has 13 amino acids. Germline trimming cut 5 bases from V and 5 bases from J; bases unmatched to any gene: 5.

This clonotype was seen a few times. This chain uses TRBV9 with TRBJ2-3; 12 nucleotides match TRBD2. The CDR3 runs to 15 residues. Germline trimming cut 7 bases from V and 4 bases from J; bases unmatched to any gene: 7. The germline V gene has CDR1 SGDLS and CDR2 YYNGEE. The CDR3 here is CASGPLAGGSDTQYF. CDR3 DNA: TGTGCCAGCGGACCCCTAGCGGGAGGGTCAGATACGCAGTATTTT. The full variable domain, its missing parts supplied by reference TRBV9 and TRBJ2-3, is DSGVTQTPKHLITATGQRVTLRCSPRSGDLSVYWYQQSLDQGLQFLIQYYNGEERAKGNILERFSAQQFPDLHSELNLSSLELGDSALYFCASGPLAGGSDTQYFGPGTRLTVL.

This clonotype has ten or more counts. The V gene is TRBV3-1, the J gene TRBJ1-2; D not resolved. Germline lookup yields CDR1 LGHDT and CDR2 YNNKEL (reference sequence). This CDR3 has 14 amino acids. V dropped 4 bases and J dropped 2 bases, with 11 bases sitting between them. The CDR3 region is CASSPMDGNYGYTF. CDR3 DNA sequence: TGTGCCAGCAGCCCCATGGACGGGAACTATGGCTACACCTTC.

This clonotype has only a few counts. CDR3 sequence (DNA): TGTGCCAGCAGCTCGGACAGAAACACCGGGGAGCTGTTTTTT. The encoded protein is CASSSDRNTGELFF. The chain recombines TRBV7-3 with TRBJ2-2, with D possibly matching TRBD1 (6 bases). There are 14 residues in the CDR3. Per the germline V gene, CDR1 is SGHTA and CDR2 is FQGTGA. Trimming left V 4 bases short and J 2 bases short, with 8 bases between.

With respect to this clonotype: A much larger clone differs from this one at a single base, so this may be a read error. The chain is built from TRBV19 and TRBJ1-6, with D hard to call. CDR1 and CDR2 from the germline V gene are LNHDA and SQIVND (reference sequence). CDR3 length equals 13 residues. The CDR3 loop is CASSIPGYSTLHF. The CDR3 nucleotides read TGTGCCAGTAGTATTCCAGGTTATTCAACCCTCCACTTT.

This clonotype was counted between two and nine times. The CDR3 here is CASSLPRRVMNTEAFF. The CDR3 DNA reads as TGTGCCAGCAGCCTGCCTCGGCGGGTAATGAACACTGAAGCTTTCTTT. The chain combines TRBV28 with TRBJ1-1; D not resolved. V was clipped by 6 bases and J by 0 bases, with 17 bases between them. Germline CDR1 MDHEN, CDR2 SYDVKM. This CDR3 comprises 16 residues.

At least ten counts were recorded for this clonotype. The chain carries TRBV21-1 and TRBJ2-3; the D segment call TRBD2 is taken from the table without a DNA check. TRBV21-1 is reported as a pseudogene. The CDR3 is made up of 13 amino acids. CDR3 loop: CASSKGLADTQYF. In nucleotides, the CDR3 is TGTGCCAGCAGCAAAGGACTAGCGGATACGCAGTATTTT.

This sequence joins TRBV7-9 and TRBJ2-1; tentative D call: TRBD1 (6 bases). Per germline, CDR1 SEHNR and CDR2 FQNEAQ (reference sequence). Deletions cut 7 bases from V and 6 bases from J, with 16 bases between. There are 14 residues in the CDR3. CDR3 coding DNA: TGTGCCAGCACCCCGCGAGGGGGTTTCAATGAGCAGTTCTTC. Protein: CASTPRGGFNEQFF.

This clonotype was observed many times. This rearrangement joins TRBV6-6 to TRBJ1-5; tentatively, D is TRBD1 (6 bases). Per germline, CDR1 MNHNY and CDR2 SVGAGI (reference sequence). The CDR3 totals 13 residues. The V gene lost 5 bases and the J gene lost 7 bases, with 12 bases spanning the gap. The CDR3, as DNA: TGTGCCAGCAGTCAGGGGCGGCGCCAGCCCCAGCATTTT. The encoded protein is CASSQGRRQPQHF.

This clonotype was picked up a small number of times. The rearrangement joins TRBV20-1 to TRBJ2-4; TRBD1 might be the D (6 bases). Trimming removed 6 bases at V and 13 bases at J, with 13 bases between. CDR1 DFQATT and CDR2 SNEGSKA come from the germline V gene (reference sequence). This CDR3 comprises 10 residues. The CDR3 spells CSAAGAGQYF. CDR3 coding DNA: TGCAGTGCCGCAGGGGCTGGCCAGTACTTC.